The clone carrying this T cell receptor beta chain was seen many times. Time point: after trial treatment. Noted treatment: LDRT plus nivolumab, ipilimumab, low-dose cyclophosphamide and aspirin (RACIN trial). Administered to the donors were nivolumab, ipilimumab, aspirin, low-dose cyclophosphamide and low-dose radiotherapy. cDNA synthesis used a TRAV/TRBV-specific primer set for both chains. For amplifying TCRs, the PCR ran for about 22 cycles with Phusion, which was used together with a constant-region primer and the adapter on the V primers. Researchers amplified the isolated mRNA using in vitro transcription. One entry per CDR3 protein results from TCRdb running MiXCR on the reads. There are 45,000 or so distinct CDR3 sequences in the sample; under 30% occur only once, and 9.5% to 13% lies in the top ten. The sample originates from a study of low-dose radiotherapy and immunotherapy resistance in tumors. On the study more broadly: Every two weeks, cyclophosphamide 200 mg/m2 was infused one day before radiation plus immunotherapy. Patients' oral aspirin dose was 300 mg daily across four cycles from cycle 1 day 1.

Deletions cut 4 bases from V and 3 bases from J, with 16 bases between. Germline V CDR1 and CDR2: MNHEY, SMNVEV (reference sequence). There are 15 residues in the CDR3. This receptor was identified in a male donor with prostate cancer. Sequencing was performed on PBMCs, taken after low-dose radiotherapy plus immunotherapy. The rearrangement joins TRBV27 to TRBJ2-7; D may be TRBD1 or TRBD2 (5 bases each). The CDR3, as DNA: TGTGCCAGCAGTTCCCCGTCCGGGGCGCGCTACGAGCAGTACTTC. Encoded protein: CASSSPSGARYEQYF.